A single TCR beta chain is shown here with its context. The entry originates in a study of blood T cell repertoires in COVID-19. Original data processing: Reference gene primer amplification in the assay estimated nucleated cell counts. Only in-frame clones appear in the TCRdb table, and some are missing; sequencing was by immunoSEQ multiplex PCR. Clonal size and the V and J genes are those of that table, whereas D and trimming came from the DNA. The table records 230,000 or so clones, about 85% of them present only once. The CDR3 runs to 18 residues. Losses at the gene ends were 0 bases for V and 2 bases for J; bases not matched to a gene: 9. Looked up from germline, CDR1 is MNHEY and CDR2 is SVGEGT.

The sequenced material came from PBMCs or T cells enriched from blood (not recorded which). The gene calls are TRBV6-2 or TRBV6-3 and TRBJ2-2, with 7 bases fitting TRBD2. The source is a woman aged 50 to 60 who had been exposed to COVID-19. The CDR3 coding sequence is TGTGCCAGCAGTTACTCGAAGGCGGGAGTTTATAACACCGGGGAGCTGTTTTTT. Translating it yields CASSYSKAGVYNTGELFF.